The 31 T cell receptor beta chains reported below all come from one sample, sequenced in a study of early T cells in non-severe SARS-CoV-2 infection (dated by TCRdb to the early 2020s). Library method: 5' RACE. Reads for this sample came from a NextSeq 500. TCRdb redid the processing of the public reads, applying fastp at Q25 and MiXCR, and retained in-frame beta chains. Each CDR3 protein appears once, grouped with its most common genes and DNA. For this sample there are some 67,000 distinct CDR3 sequences; 9% to 10% appear just once. 15% of the sample is in the top ten clones. The sample here was whole blood, taken at baseline. Receptors were obtained from an adult who was a healthcare worker with PCR-confirmed SARS-CoV-2 infection or an uninfected control (not recorded which).

There are many counts of this clonotype. The J gene is TRBJ2-7, the V gene TRBV29-1, with TRBD2 matching over 7 bases. Unmatched junction bases numbered 10, after V lost 3 bases and J lost 2 bases. CDR3 size: 15 residues. Germline V gene data show CDR1 as SQVTM and CDR2 as ANQGSEA. As DNA, the CDR3 is TGCAGCGTTGAGGAAAGCGGGATTGGGGCCTACGAGCAGTACTTC. This sequence encodes CSVEESGIGAYEQYF.

This clonotype was recorded at least ten times. The rearrangement links TRBV20-1 to TRBJ2-1; 7 bases fit TRBD2. V lost 2 bases, J lost 1 base, and 5 bases stayed unmatched. The germline gives CDR1 DFQATT, CDR2 SNEGSKA (reference sequence). The CDR3 is 15 amino acids. CDR3 loop: CSARKAGASYNEQFF. CDR3 sequence (DNA): TGCAGTGCTAGAAAGGCGGGAGCGTCCTACAATGAGCAGTTCTTC.

This clonotype appeared many times. This chain connects TRBV20-1 to TRBJ2-7; TRBD1 aligns across 11 bases. After removal of 0 bases from V and 3 bases from J, the junction contained 4 bases not matched to a gene. CDR1 is DFQATT, CDR2 SNEGSKA, per germline (reference sequence). The CDR3 spans 15 residues. The CDR3 reads CSAREGTGGGYEQYF. In DNA form, the CDR3 reads TGCAGTGCTAGAGAGGGGACAGGGGGTGGCTACGAGCAGTACTTC.

The table lists this clonotype with many counts. CDR3 sequence reads: CASSQGQGPYEQYF. The DNA for the CDR3 is TGTGCCAGCAGCCAGGGACAGGGCCCCTACGAGCAGTACTTC. This chain uses TRBV14 with TRBJ2-7; 9 bases are shared with TRBD1. V was pared by 3 bases and J by 2 bases, with 2 bases of the junction left unmatched. The CDR3 is 14 residues long. Germline loops: CDR1 SGHDN, CDR2 FVKESK.

The chain joins TRBV20-1 to TRBJ2-7; 9 positions agree with TRBD1. V trimming: 7 bases; J trimming: 3 bases; junction bases outside the gene matches: 13. The V gene's germline CDR1 is DFQATT and CDR2 SNEGSKA (reference sequence). CDR3 length: 15 amino acids. CDR3 loop: CSVLLGTGYFYEQYF. CDR3 in DNA: TGCAGTGTTTTACTAGGGACAGGGTATTTCTACGAGCAGTACTTC.

This clonotype was seen repeatedly, ten times or more. This rearrangement joins TRBV12-5 to TRBJ2-1; 10 bases match TRBD1. The germline V gene encodes CDR1 LGHNT and CDR2 FRNRAP. After removal of 5 bases from V and 6 bases from J, the junction contained 7 bases not matched to a gene. The CDR3 has 15 amino acids. Here the CDR3 reads CASGTGQGIGNEQFF. CDR3 in DNA: TGTGCTAGTGGTACGGGACAGGGGATAGGCAATGAGCAGTTCTTC.

This clonotype was recorded at least ten times. The gene calls are TRBV5-4 and TRBJ1-3; D perhaps matches TRBD1 (6 bases). The V gene's germline CDR1 is SGHNT and CDR2 YYREEE (reference sequence). There are 15 residues in the CDR3. Between the trimmed V and J ends, which lost 9 bases and 0 bases, there was a span of 16 bases. The DNA of the CDR3 is TGTGCCATCCAGCCCCTACAGGGCTCTGGAAACACCATATATTTT. Translated, it gives CAIQPLQGSGNTIYF. Full variable domain (missing parts from reference TRBV5-4 and TRBJ1-3): ETGVTQSPTHLIKTRGQQVTLRCSSQSGHNTVSWYQQALGQGPQFIFQYYREEENGRGNFPPRFSGLQFPNYSSELNVNALELDDSALYLCAIQPLQGSGNTIYFGEGSWLTVV.

This sequence joins TRBV19 and TRBJ2-1; 7 nucleotides align to TRBD1. V shed 5 bases and J 9 bases; nucleotides not matched to a gene: 7. CDR1 is LNHDA and CDR2 is SQIVND in the germline V gene (reference sequence). The CDR3 is made up of 13 amino acids. The CDR3 loop is CASSADRAVEQFF. The CDR3 DNA reads as TGTGCCAGTAGTGCCGACAGGGCTGTTGAGCAGTTCTTC.

This clonotype was recorded at least ten times. V gene TRBV28 combines with J gene TRBJ2-7; 9 nucleotides match TRBD1. After removal of 5 bases from V and 6 bases from J, the junction contained 11 bases not matched to a gene. CDR3 length: 15 residues. Germline values: CDR1 MDHEN, CDR2 SYDVKM. Here the CDR3 DNA reads TGTGCCAGCAGTCCCGGACAGGGGAAAGGCTCCGAGCAGTACTTC. Protein sequence: CASSPGQGKGSEQYF.

V gene TRBV12-3 or TRBV12-4 combines with J gene TRBJ2-7; D tentatively fits TRBD1 or TRBD2 (5 bases each). This CDR3 spans 16 amino acids. Trimming cost V 2 bases and J 0 bases, with 14 bases left between them. The CDR3 loop reads CASSLFGRAGSYEQYF. In DNA, the CDR3 is TGTGCCAGCAGTTTATTTGGCAGGGCGGGCTCCTACGAGCAGTACTTC.

The sample holds a few counts of this clonotype. This sequence joins TRBV6-2 or TRBV6-3 and TRBJ2-1; D not certain. V shed 2 bases and J shed 1 base, with 15 bases lying between them. This CDR3 spans 17 amino acids. Germline CDR1 MNHEY, CDR2 SVGEGT. In nucleotides, the CDR3 is TGTGCCAGCAGTTACCACCCCGGGTCTGGGTCCTACAATGAGCAGTTCTTC. Amino acids: CASSYHPGSGSYNEQFF.

Only one count was recorded for this clonotype. This sequence joins TRBV4-1 and TRBJ2-1, with TRBD2 identical over 8 bases. Germline V CDR1 and CDR2: MGHRA, YSYEKL. Losses at the gene ends were 1 base for V and 15 bases for J; bases not matched to a gene: 11. The CDR3 length is 14 residues. The CDR3 region has the DNA TGCGCCAGCAGCCAAGTAGGTTCCGGGAGGGCCGCGTTCTTC. Amino acids: CASSQVGSGRAAFF.

This clonotype was detected ten times or more. V and J are TRBV7-2 and TRBJ1-2, with a tentative D call TRBD1 (6 bases). V was trimmed by 2 bases and J by 0 bases, leaving 7 bases between them. Germline values: CDR1 SGHTA, CDR2 FQGNSA. The CDR3 covers 14 residues. CDR3 nucleotide sequence: TGTGCCAGCAGCTTAAACAGGGCTAACTATGGCTACACCTTC. It is translated as CASSLNRANYGYTF.

This clonotype showed up just a few times. The chain joins TRBV6-2 or TRBV6-3 to TRBJ2-7; 8 nucleotides agree with TRBD2. Unmatched junction bases numbered 4, after V lost 0 bases and J lost 6 bases. Germline-derived CDR1 and CDR2 are MNHEY and SVGEGT. The CDR3 loop spans 14 amino acids. The CDR3 protein is CASSYSGTRGEQYF. DNA for the CDR3: TGTGCCAGCAGTTACTCCGGGACTAGGGGCGAGCAGTACTTC.

This clonotype has a count of ten or more. The chain employs TRBV29-1 and TRBJ2-7, with 8 positions matching TRBD1. Per the germline V gene, CDR1 is SQVTM and CDR2 is ANQGSEA. J gave up 2 bases and V 7 bases, and 10 bases lay outside the gene matches. CDR3 length: 14 residues. CDR3 nucleotide sequence: TGCAGCGCCTCCTTCGGACAGGGCCCCTACGAGCAGTACTTC. Its protein is CSASFGQGPYEQYF.

In this sample, this clonotype turned up a few times. This chain links TRBV29-1 with TRBJ2-6, with no clear D. Germline-derived CDR1 and CDR2 are SQVTM and ANQGSEA. There are 13 residues in the CDR3. With 2 bases removed from V and 0 bases from J, the gap between germline ends came to 2 bases. The CDR3 sequence: CSVEYSGANVLTF. In DNA, the CDR3 is TGCAGCGTTGAATACTCTGGGGCCAACGTCCTGACTTTC.

This clonotype was observed at least ten times. V and J are TRBV12-3 or TRBV12-4 and TRBJ1-1; 9 bases align to TRBD1. The CDR3 is made up of 15 amino acids. V shed 1 base and J 4 bases; nucleotides not matched to a gene: 4. The CDR3 loop is CASSLGTGAATEAFF. In DNA form, the CDR3 reads TGTGCCAGCAGTTTAGGGACAGGGGCCGCCACTGAAGCTTTCTTT.

This clonotype was observed many times. The chain carries TRBV15 and TRBJ2-7; D ambiguous. The germline V gene encodes CDR1 LNHNV and CDR2 YYDKDF (reference sequence). V lost 3 bases and J lost 1, with 7 bases in between. The CDR3 length is 13 residues. The CDR3 is CATSREASYEQYF. The CDR3 coding sequence is TGTGCCACCAGCAGGGAAGCGTCCTACGAGCAGTACTTC.

In its sample, this clonotype was seen many times. This CDR3 reads CASSITGTGTHSYEQYF. The CDR3 region has the DNA TGTGCCAGTAGTATCACCGGGACAGGGACTCACTCCTACGAGCAGTACTTC. The chain links TRBV19 to TRBJ2-7; 9 bases map to TRBD1. CDR3 length: 17 residues. Per germline, CDR1 LNHDA and CDR2 SQIVND (reference sequence). The V and J ends lost 3 bases and 0 bases, in that order; junction bases with no gene match: 9.

This clonotype was counted at least ten times. The V call is TRBV12-3 or TRBV12-4, the J call TRBJ2-4, with 10 positions matching TRBD2. Trimming removed 6 bases from V and 15 bases from J; junction bases left unmatched: 11. The CDR3 has 13 residues. In nucleotides, the CDR3 is TGTGCCAGCAGCCGAGGGACTAGCGTTCCTTGGTACTTC. Translating it yields CASSRGTSVPWYF.

The V gene is TRBV7-9, the J gene TRBJ1-1, with a weak D call TRBD1 (5 bases). CDR1 and CDR2 from the germline V gene are SEHNR and FQNEAQ (reference sequence). Trimming stripped 6 bases from V and 4 bases from J, with 15 bases between. This CDR3 region has 14 residues. This CDR3 is CASREGPQGTEAFF. The CDR3, as DNA: TGTGCCAGCAGGGAGGGACCTCAGGGCACTGAAGCTTTCTTT.

This sequence joins TRBV7-6 and TRBJ2-7; possibly TRBD2 for D (6 bases). V dropped 0 bases and J dropped 1 base, with 16 bases sitting between them. This CDR3 has 17 residues. Germline CDR1 reads SGHVS; CDR2 reads FNYEAQ. CDR3 DNA: TGTGCCAGCAGCTTAGCGACATCGGGACTGGAGTCCTACGAGCAGTACTTC. As protein: CASSLATSGLESYEQYF.

This clonotype was seen ten or more times. The CDR3 here is CSAPGTPNEKLFF. CDR3 sequence (DNA): TGCAGTGCTCCCGGGACCCCTAATGAAAAACTGTTTTTT. The rearrangement links TRBV20-1 to TRBJ1-4, with D perhaps matching TRBD1 (5 bases). The V and J ends lost 5 bases and 3 bases respectively, with 10 bases between them. CDR1 and CDR2 from the germline V gene are DFQATT and SNEGSKA (reference sequence). The CDR3 covers 13 residues.

Ten or more counts support this clonotype. The rearrangement joins TRBV28 to TRBJ1-4, with a possible D match to TRBD1 (5 bases). CDR3 length equals 15 residues. The germline gives CDR1 MDHEN, CDR2 SYDVKM. V lost 6 bases, J lost 0 bases, and 11 bases lay in between. The CDR3 loop is CASSQGPATNEKLFF. CDR3 nucleotide sequence: TGTGCCAGCAGCCAGGGCCCTGCAACTAATGAAAAACTGTTTTTT.

Ten or more counts support this clonotype. The chain couples TRBV2 to TRBJ2-1, with D possibly TRBD2 on 6 matching bases. This CDR3 has 16 amino acids. Looked up from germline, CDR1 is SNHLY and CDR2 is FYNNEI. The germline V and J ends were trimmed by 6 bases and 3 bases, with 18 bases remaining between them. The CDR3: CASRPPVLAVYNEQFF. CDR3 in DNA: TGTGCCAGCAGGCCCCCTGTACTAGCTGTCTACAATGAGCAGTTCTTC.

This clonotype was detected ten times or more. The chain uses TRBV24-1 and TRBJ2-2, with a tentative D call TRBD1 (6 bases). The V and J ends lost 5 bases and 0 bases respectively, with 6 bases between them. CDR3 length equals 14 residues. Germline CDR1 KGHDR, CDR2 SFDVKD. CDR3 sequence reads: CATSGQANTGELFF. The CDR3 DNA reads TGTGCCACCAGTGGACAGGCGAACACCGGGGAGCTGTTTTTT.

The table lists this clonotype with many counts. The rearrangement uses TRBV6-5 and TRBJ1-3; D remains ambiguous. The germline CDR1 and CDR2 sequences are MNHEY and SVGAGI. This CDR3 region has 15 residues. V lost 0 bases, J lost 4 bases, and 10 bases lay in between. The CDR3 bases are TGTGCCAGCAGTTACTCAAGTGGTATCGGAAACACCATATATTTT. It codes for CASSYSSGIGNTIYF.

This clonotype was recorded at least ten times. The chain combines TRBV28 with TRBJ1-5; D is uncertain. V dropped 3 bases and J dropped 6 bases, with 12 bases sitting between them. The length of the CDR3 is 14 residues. The germline gives CDR1 MDHEN, CDR2 SYDVKM. The DNA for the CDR3 is TGTGCCAGCAGTTTTGGGCCGGGTAGTCAGCCCCAGCATTTT. Its translation: CASSFGPGSQPQHF.

The chain is built from TRBV7-2 and TRBJ1-1; D perhaps matches TRBD1 (6 bases). V was cut by 5 bases and J by 10 bases, with 14 bases left in between. CDR3 length equals 12 residues. Germline V gene lookup returns CDR1 SGHTA and CDR2 FQGNSA. CDR3 loop: CASSGTGTRAFF. CDR3 DNA: TGTGCCAGCAGCGGGACCGGGACACGAGCTTTCTTT. The full variable domain, in which reference TRBV7-2 and TRBJ1-1 provide the parts outside the CDR3, is GAGVSQSPSNKVTEKGKDVELRCDPISGHTALYWYRQSLGQGLEFLIYFQGNSAPDKSGLPSDRFSAERTGGSVSTLTIQRTQQEDSAVYLCASSGTGTRAFFGQGTRLTVV.

This clonotype has at least ten counts. The V and J genes are TRBV7-8 and TRBJ1-5; 7 nucleotides align to TRBD1. Germline CDR1 is SGHVS and CDR2 is FQNEAQ. The ends lost 5 bases at V and 0 bases at J; junction bases unmatched: 10. The CDR3 extends over 17 amino acids. DNA of the CDR3: TGTGCCAGCAGCCCGGGACAGAGATTCTATAGCAATCAGCCCCAGCATTTT. It specifies CASSPGQRFYSNQPQHF.

This clonotype was recorded at least ten times. This chain connects TRBV27 to TRBJ2-5, with D possibly being TRBD2 (5 bases). The length of the CDR3 is 13 residues. Germline CDR1 reads MNHEY; CDR2 reads SMNVEV (reference sequence). Trimming pared 5 bases from V and 6 bases from J, leaving 13 bases between. The CDR3 region is CASSATSVQTQYF. The DNA of the CDR3 is TGTGCCAGCAGTGCCACTAGTGTGCAGACCCAGTACTTC.